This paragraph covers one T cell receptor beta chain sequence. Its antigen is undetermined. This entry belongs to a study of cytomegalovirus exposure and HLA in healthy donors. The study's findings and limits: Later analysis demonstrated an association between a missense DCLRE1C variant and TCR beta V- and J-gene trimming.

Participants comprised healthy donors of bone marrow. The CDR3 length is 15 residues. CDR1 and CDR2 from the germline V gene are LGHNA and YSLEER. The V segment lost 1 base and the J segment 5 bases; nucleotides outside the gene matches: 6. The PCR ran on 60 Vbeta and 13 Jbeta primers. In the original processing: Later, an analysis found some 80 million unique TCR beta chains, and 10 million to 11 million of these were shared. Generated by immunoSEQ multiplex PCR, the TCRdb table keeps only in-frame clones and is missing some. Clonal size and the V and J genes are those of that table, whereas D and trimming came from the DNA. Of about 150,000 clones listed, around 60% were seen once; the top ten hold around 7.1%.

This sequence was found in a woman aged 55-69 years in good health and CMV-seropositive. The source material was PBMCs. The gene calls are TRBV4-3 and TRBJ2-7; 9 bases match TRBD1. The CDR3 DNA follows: TGCGCCAGCAGCCAAGTCACAACAGGGGGCAACGAGCAGTACTTC. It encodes CASSQVTTGGNEQYF.